These T cell receptor beta chains were read from a single sample in a study of blood T cell repertoires in COVID-19. Repertoires were generated with immunoSEQ multiplex PCR, while TCRdb's copy carries only in-frame clones and drops some. This sample has approximately 66,000 clones, with almost 90% found just once. The material sequenced was peripheral blood. The receptor set was obtained from a woman aged 45-65 years with active or convalescent COVID-19. The CDR3 runs from the conserved cysteine through the conserved F or W. D genes are given only for firm matches. Clone size is given for some rows only: seen once, a few or many times, or a class if the clone is expanded.

J | size | D | V | CDR3 | DNA
TRBJ2-7 | . | . | TRBV18 | CASSPDYGEGEQYF | TGTGCCAGCTCACCGGACTATGGTGAGGGGGAGCAGTACTTC
TRBJ2-7 | . | . | TRBV24-1 | CATSDLRWARTRTYEQYF | TGTGCCACCAGTGATTTGCGGTGGGCCCGGACTCGCACCTACGAGCAGTACTTC
TRBJ2-5 | . | TRBD2 | TRBV7-8 | CASSPIAGGIQETQYF | TGTGCCAGCAGCCCAATAGCGGGAGGGATCCAAGAGACCCAGTACTTC
TRBJ2-7 | . | . | TRBV2 | CASSKLTRSRSYEQYF | TGTGCCAGCAGTAAACTCACCCGATCCCGCTCCTACGAGCAGTACTTC
TRBJ2-1 | . | TRBD1 | TRBV19 | CASSTRTGVRQYNEQFF | TGTGCCAGTAGTACAAGGACAGGGGTCCGACAATACAATGAGCAGTTCTTC
TRBJ2-1 | . | TRBD2 | TRBV29-1 | CSVGRTSLDEQFF | TGCAGCGTGGGGCGGACTAGCCTCGATGAGCAGTTCTTC
TRBJ1-1 | . | TRBD1 | TRBV12-3/TRBV12-4 | CASSPRGQAEAFF | TGTGCCAGCAGTCCCCGGGGACAGGCTGAAGCTTTCTTT
TRBJ2-3 | . | . | TRBV4-2 | CASSQGDLGTDTQYF | TGTGCCAGCAGCCAAGGGGACTTGGGCACAGATACGCAGTATTTT
TRBJ1-2 | . | . | TRBV10-3 | CAISESGEGYGYTF | TGTGCCATCAGTGAATCGGGGGAGGGTTACGGCTACACCTTC
TRBJ1-6 | . | . | TRBV6-5 | CASSYSGGDSPLHF | TGTGCCAGCAGTTACTCGGGGGGGGATTCACCCCTCCACTTT
TRBJ2-6 | . | TRBD1 | TRBV18 | CASSPPGSDRRTGANVLTF | TGTGCCAGCTCACCACCGGGTTCGGACAGGAGAACTGGGGCCAACGTCCTGACTTTC
TRBJ2-7 | . | . | TRBV13 | CASSRTLGEQYF | TGTGCCAGCAGCCGGACTTTAGGCGAGCAGTACTTC
TRBJ1-1 | . | TRBD1 | TRBV12-5 | CASGTGQINTEAFF | TGTGCTAGTGGAACGGGACAGATCAACACTGAAGCTTTCTTT
TRBJ1-2 | . | . | TRBV12-3/TRBV12-4 | CASTLQGTYGYTF | TGTGCCAGCACCTTACAGGGAACCTATGGCTACACCTTC
TRBJ2-1 | . | . | TRBV5-5 | CASSLESFRNEQFF | TGTGCCAGCAGCTTGGAGAGCTTCCGCAATGAGCAGTTCTTC
TRBJ2-3 | . | TRBD2 | TRBV9 | CASSPKTSLAGPLSSTDTQYF | TGTGCCAGCAGCCCAAAGACTTCACTAGCGGGACCCCTCTCTAGCACAGATACGCAGTATTTT
TRBJ2-4 | . | TRBD1 | TRBV5-1 | CASSLGQGSIQYF | TGCGCCAGCAGCTTGGGACAGGGGTCCATTCAGTACTTC
TRBJ1-3 | . | TRBD1 | TRBV9 | CASSGTGSSGNTIYF | TGTGCCAGCAGCGGGACAGGGAGCTCTGGAAACACCATATATTTT
TRBJ2-5 | . | . | TRBV7-9 | CASSGGETQYF | TGTGCCAGCAGCGGAGGGGAGACCCAGTACTTC
TRBJ1-1 | . | . | TRBV5-6 | CASSLVLGTPNTEAFF | TGTGCCAGCAGCTTGGTTTTGGGGACACCGAACACTGAAGCTTTCTTT
TRBJ2-1 | . | . | TRBV7-8 | CASSEGLNNEQFF | TGTGCCAGCAGCGAGGGATTAAACAATGAGCAGTTCTTC
TRBJ2-1 | . | TRBD2 | TRBV9 | CASSVEWASGYNEQFF | TGTGCCAGCAGCGTAGAGTGGGCTAGCGGATACAATGAGCAGTTCTTC
TRBJ1-2 | . | . | TRBV27 | CASSQRPDLGGYTF | TGTGCCAGCAGTCAAAGACCGGACTTGGGGGGCTACACCTTC
TRBJ2-3 | . | TRBD1 | TRBV19 | CASRDRARSTDTQYF | TGTGCCAGTAGAGACAGGGCACGCAGCACAGATACGCAGTATTTT
TRBJ1-3 | . | . | TRBV30 | CAWMLGSGNTIYF | TGTGCCTGGATGCTAGGCTCTGGAAACACCATATATTTT
TRBJ1-3 | . | . | TRBV11-2 | CASSLVRGSGNTIYF | TGTGCCAGCAGCTTAGTCAGGGGCTCTGGAAACACCATATATTTT
TRBJ2-1 | . | TRBD2 | TRBV2 | CASRAGLAGLNEQFF | TGTGCCAGCAGAGCCGGACTAGCGGGCCTCAATGAGCAGTTCTTC
TRBJ2-3 | . | . | TRBV4-2 | CASSQDFTDTQYF | TGTGCCAGCAGCCAAGACTTCACAGATACGCAGTATTTT
TRBJ2-1 | . | TRBD1 | TRBV19 | CASSIGTGYNEQFF | TGTGCCAGTAGTATCGGGACAGGGTACAATGAGCAGTTCTTC
TRBJ1-1 | once | TRBD1 | TRBV12-3/TRBV12-4 | CASSGQGKSEAFF | TGTGCCAGCAGTGGACAGGGGAAATCTGAAGCTTTCTTT
TRBJ2-3 | . | . | TRBV7-8 | CASSPPGTPLYTDTQYF | TGTGCCAGCAGCCCTCCCGGGACTCCTCTTTACACAGATACGCAGTATTTT
TRBJ2-1 | . | TRBD1 | TRBV7-9 | CASSPGTGRPSSYNEQFF | TGTGCCAGCAGCCCCGGGACAGGGAGGCCGAGCTCCTACAATGAGCAGTTCTTC
TRBJ2-6 | . | . | TRBV28 | CASSWAPVHDLSGANVLTF | TGTGCCAGCAGTTGGGCGCCGGTCCACGACCTCTCTGGGGCCAACGTCCTGACTTTC
TRBJ2-7 | . | TRBD1 | TRBV28 | CASSQTGGQGSYEQYF | TGTGCCAGCAGTCAAACAGGGGGCCAGGGTTCCTACGAGCAGTACTTC
TRBJ2-5 | . | . | TRBV11-2 | CASSLDPGRIETQYF | TGTGCCAGCAGCTTAGATCCCGGCAGGATAGAGACCCAGTACTTC
TRBJ2-7 | . | . | TRBV5-1 | CASSRDTGWTTEQYF | TGCGCCAGCAGCCGGGACACAGGATGGACCACCGAGCAGTACTTC
TRBJ2-1 | few | TRBD2 | TRBV5-5 | CASSFLAGGDNEQFF | TGTGCCAGCAGCTTTCTAGCGGGAGGGGACAATGAGCAGTTCTTC
TRBJ2-3 | . | . | TRBV7-8 | CASRRRGSTDTQYF | TGTGCCAGCAGACGGAGGGGTAGCACAGATACGCAGTATTTT
TRBJ2-1 | . | TRBD2 | TRBV7-3 | CASSPHGTSGNNEQFF | TGTGCCAGCAGCCCACACGGGACTAGCGGAAACAATGAGCAGTTCTTC
TRBJ1-1 | . | . | TRBV7-2 | CASSPRVNTEAFF | TGTGCCAGCAGTCCTCGGGTGAACACTGAAGCTTTCTTT
TRBJ2-1 | . | TRBD2 | TRBV12-3/TRBV12-4 | CASSSGTYNEQFF | TGTGCCAGCTCTAGCGGGACTTACAATGAGCAGTTCTTC
TRBJ2-7 | . | TRBD2 | TRBV9 | CASSVAGESYEQYF | TGTGCCAGCAGCGTGGCGGGAGAATCCTACGAGCAGTACTTC
TRBJ2-3 | . | . | TRBV6-6 | CASRYTDTQYF | TGTGCCAGCAGGTACACAGATACGCAGTATTTT
TRBJ1-5 | few | . | TRBV7-8 | CASSPRGQPQHF | TGTGCCAGCAGCCCCCGGGGGCAGCCCCAGCATTTT
TRBJ2-3 | . | TRBD2 | TRBV5-6 | CASGRGAWRADTQYF | TGTGCCAGCGGGCGGGGGGCGTGGAGGGCAGATACGCAGTATTTT
TRBJ2-2 | . | TRBD1 | TRBV9 | CASSTSRDRWISNTGELFF | TGTGCCAGCAGCACCTCCCGGGACAGGTGGATTTCGAACACCGGGGAGCTGTTTTTT
TRBJ2-7 | . | . | TRBV12-3/TRBV12-4 | CASSIRSSDEQYF | TGTGCCAGCAGCATAAGATCTAGCGACGAGCAGTACTTC
TRBJ2-3 | . | TRBD2 | TRBV11-2 | CASSLRSGRSTDTQYF | TGTGCCAGCAGCTTAAGGAGCGGGAGGTCTACAGATACGCAGTATTTT
TRBJ1-1 | . | . | TRBV12-3/TRBV12-4 | CASSSGGARAFF | TGTGCCAGCAGCTCGGGAGGGGCTCGAGCTTTCTTT